The entry that follows covers one T cell receptor beta chain sequence. What it binds is unknown. The data originate from a study of T cells in Graves' hyperthyroidism and ophthalmopathy. Trimming stripped 3 bases from V and 0 bases from J, with 15 bases between. The CDR3 is 16 amino acids. The germline V gene encodes CDR1 KGHSH and CDR2 LQKENI. Ophthalmopathy cases scored 3 or more on the Clinical Activity Score and 4 or more on NOSPECS grade, with duration below 3 months. Based on clinical symptoms, serum thyroxine and TRAb, thyroid ultrasound and orbital computed tomography, diagnoses were reached. The TCR beta CDR3 regions underwent amplification using RNA transcripts as the source. HTBI primers drove first-round RT-PCR of the TCR CDR3. TCRdb redid the calling of the multiplex PCR reads with MiXCR, one entry per CDR3 protein. This table has over 350,000 distinct CDR3 sequences, about 18% appearing once.

Study-level findings and limits: A 13 V-J model separated ophthalmopathy from stable hyperthyroidism.

The sequence came from a man aged 18 to 30 with Graves' ophthalmopathy. Sequenced material: blood. The chain employs TRBV18 and TRBJ2-7, with no clear D. CDR3 bases: TGTGCCAGCTCACCTCTTTCCGACGGAACCTCCTACGAGCAGTACTTC. This codes for CASSPLSDGTSYEQYF.